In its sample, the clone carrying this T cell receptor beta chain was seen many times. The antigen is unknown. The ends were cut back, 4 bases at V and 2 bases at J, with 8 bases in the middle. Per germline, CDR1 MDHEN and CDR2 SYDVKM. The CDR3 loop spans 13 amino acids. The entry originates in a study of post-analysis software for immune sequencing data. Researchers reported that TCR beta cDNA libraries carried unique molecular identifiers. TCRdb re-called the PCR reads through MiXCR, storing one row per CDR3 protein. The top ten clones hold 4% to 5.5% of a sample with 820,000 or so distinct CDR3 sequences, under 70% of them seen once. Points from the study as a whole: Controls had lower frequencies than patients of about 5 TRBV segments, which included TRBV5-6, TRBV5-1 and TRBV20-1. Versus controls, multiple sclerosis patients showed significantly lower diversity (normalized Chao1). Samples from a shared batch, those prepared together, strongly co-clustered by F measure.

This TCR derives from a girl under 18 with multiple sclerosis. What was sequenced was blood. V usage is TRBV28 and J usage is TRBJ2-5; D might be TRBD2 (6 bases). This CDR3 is CASSSGDQETQYF. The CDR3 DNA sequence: TGTGCCAGCAGTTCGGGAGATCAAGAGACCCAGTACTTC.